This T cell receptor (beta chain) was sequenced during a study of molecular identifiers for immune sequencing clone quantification. Study summary: The replicates split RNA from roughly 18,000 or 92,000 naive CD8 cells five ways and sequenced four.

Libraries of bulk TCR were made by previously described methods (with listed TCR primers). Using its own MiXCR run on the PCR reads, TCRdb lists one record per CDR3 protein. The profile covers about 630,000 distinct CDR3 sequences, with around 25% appearing a single time and roughly 0.83% taken by the ten largest. Findings and caveats of the study: Clones exceeding 20 RNA copies carried over 98% of effector molecules but under 1% of naive-cell molecules.

For naive CD8 T cells, sorting used the CD8+CD4-CCR7+CD45RA+ phenotype. Germline V gives CDR1 MDHEN, CDR2 SYDVKM. This CDR3 has 12 residues. Comment on this clonotype: The antigen remains undetermined. A read error may account for a junction end that differs from germline.

This rearrangement joins TRBV28 to TRBJ2-7; D possibly corresponds to TRBD2 (5 bases). Sample: naive CD8+ T cells from blood, with Jurkat cell RNA spiked in. Specified subset: FACS-sorted CD8+CD4-CCR7+CD45RA+ naive T cells. The TCR was taken from a human donor in good health. Some libraries in this study had Jurkat cell RNA spiked in. The CDR3 DNA is TGTGCCGGCAGTACCCCCGGGGTCGAGCAGTACTTC. Its translation is CAGSTPGVEQYF. The variable domain in full, completed from reference TRBV28 and TRBJ2-7, reads DVKVTQSSRYLVKRTGEKVFLECVQDMDHENMFWYRQDPGLGLRLIYFSYDVKMKEKGDIPEGYSVSREKKERFSLILESASTNQTSMYLCAGSTPGVEQYFGPGTRLTVT.